Below, 27 T cell receptor beta chains from the same sample are listed, as sequenced in a study of T cells after yellow fever vaccination. TCRdb re-analysed the 5' RACE reads in MiXCR, keeping a single row per CDR3 protein. The table has a few hundred thousand distinct CDR3 sequences, 17% seen once. The sample was PBMCs, taken 4 to 6 days after the first yellow fever vaccination. These receptors all stem from a man aged 18-30 years who received the YFV17D yellow fever vaccine.

This clonotype was detected only a few times. This sequence joins TRBV11-1 and TRBJ2-1; tentatively, D is TRBD2 (6 bases). This CDR3 comprises 18 residues. The germline V gene has CDR1 SGHAT and CDR2 FQDESV (reference sequence). Trimming pared 0 bases from V and 5 bases from J, leaving 20 bases between. Here the CDR3 reads CASSLASLGVGGNNEQFF. In DNA, the CDR3 is TGTGCCAGCAGCTTAGCGTCCCTCGGGGTCGGCGGGAACAATGAGCAGTTCTTC. Full variable domain (missing parts from reference TRBV11-1 and TRBJ2-1): EAEVAQSPRYKITEKSQAVAFWCDPISGHATLYWYRQILGQGPELLVQFQDESVVDDSQLPKDRFSAERLKGVDSTLKIQPAELGDSAMYLCASSLASLGVGGNNEQFFGPGTRLTVL.

This sequence joins TRBV5-6 and TRBJ2-5, with 9 positions matching TRBD1. Trimming removed 3 bases from V and 7 bases from J; junction bases left unmatched: 7. The CDR3 runs 14 residues. CDR1 and CDR2 (germline): SGHDT, YYEEEE. Written as DNA, the CDR3 is TGTGCCAGCAGCTCGGGACAGGGCCTCGTGACCCAGTACTTC. Its protein product is CASSSGQGLVTQYF.

At least ten counts were recorded for this clonotype. The rearrangement links TRBV6-1 to TRBJ1-5, with unresolved D. This CDR3 region has 12 residues. The V and J ends lost 6 bases and 1 base respectively, with 4 bases between them. Germline V gene sequence: CDR1 MNHNS, CDR2 SASEGT. The CDR3 protein is CASRESNQPQHF. As DNA, the CDR3 is TGTGCCAGCAGGGAGAGCAATCAGCCCCAGCATTTT.

The chain recombines TRBV4-3 with TRBJ2-1; unclear D gene. The CDR3 is made up of 17 amino acids. Trimming cost V 0 bases and J 0 bases, with 12 bases left between them. Germline V gives CDR1 LGHNA, CDR2 YSLEER. The DNA of the CDR3 is TGCGCCAGCAGCCAAGAGAGCGACGTTTACTCCTACAATGAGCAGTTCTTC. Residues: CASSQESDVYSYNEQFF.

The chain carries TRBV20-1 and TRBJ2-1; TRBD2 agrees at 7 bases. The J segment lost 5 bases and the V segment lost 2 bases, leaving 6 bases of the junction unmatched. The germline V gene encodes CDR1 DFQATT and CDR2 SNEGSKA (reference sequence). The length of the CDR3 is 14 residues. The CDR3 protein is CSARWGGPDNEQFF. Written as DNA, the CDR3 is TGCAGTGCTAGATGGGGAGGGCCAGACAATGAGCAGTTCTTC.

The chain recombines TRBV6-5 with TRBJ1-2; D is undetermined. V lost 5 bases and J 1 base, leaving 8 bases between the germline ends. In germline, CDR1 is MNHEY, CDR2 SVGAGI. CDR3 size: 13 residues. The CDR3 loop reads CASSVLGNYGYTF. The CDR3 region has the DNA TGTGCCAGCAGTGTCTTGGGTAACTATGGCTACACCTTC.

This clonotype was counted a single time. V usage is TRBV14 and J usage is TRBJ2-1; perhaps TRBD2 as D (5 bases). Germline V gene lookup returns CDR1 SGHDN and CDR2 FVKESK. The CDR3 runs 12 residues. Trimming stripped 4 bases from V and 10 bases from J, with 11 bases between. The CDR3 DNA reads TGTGCCAGCAGCCGACGACCGGGGGAGCAGTTCTTC. This encodes CASSRRPGEQFF.

The J gene is TRBJ2-5, the V gene TRBV7-9; 11 nucleotides match TRBD2. The CDR3 loop spans 17 amino acids. The V and J ends lost 4 bases and 2 bases, in that order; junction bases with no gene match: 9. Germline V gene sequence: CDR1 SEHNR, CDR2 FQNEAQ (reference sequence). The CDR3 DNA follows: TGTGCCAGCAGCTCCCTAGCGGGGGGCCCTATTCAAGAGACCCAGTACTTC. Its protein product is CASSSLAGGPIQETQYF.

This chain links TRBV7-2 with TRBJ2-2; 12 nucleotides agree with TRBD2. The CDR3 loop spans 15 amino acids. Germline trimming cut 4 bases from V and 6 bases from J; bases unmatched to any gene: 3. The germline V gene has CDR1 SGHTA and CDR2 FQGNSA. The CDR3 reads CASSSGLAGSGELFF. The DNA for the CDR3 is TGTGCCAGCAGCTCCGGACTAGCGGGGTCCGGGGAGCTGTTTTTT. The full variable domain, with the rest looked up from reference TRBV7-2 and TRBJ2-2, is GAGVSQSPSNKVTEKGKDVELRCDPISGHTALYWYRQSLGQGLEFLIYFQGNSAPDKSGLPSDRFSAERTGGSVSTLTIQRTQQEDSAVYLCASSSGLAGSGELFFGEGSRLTVL.

This clonotype was seen a few times. The rearrangement uses TRBV4-1 and TRBJ2-5, with 8 positions matching TRBD2. The CDR3 loop spans 17 amino acids. Germline V gene data show CDR1 as MGHRA and CDR2 as YSYEKL. J was trimmed by 5 bases and V by 0 bases; bases with no gene match: 11. In DNA, the CDR3 is TGCGCCAGCAGCCAAGATTTATTGGGACTAGTGGCGGAGACCCAGTACTTC. Encoded protein: CASSQDLLGLVAETQYF.

The CDR3 here is CASSEHSYTEAFF. CDR3 in DNA: TGTGCCAGCAGTGAACACAGCTACACTGAAGCTTTCTTT. The J gene is TRBJ1-1, the V gene TRBV6-1; D unresolved. The V end was cut by 2 bases, the J end by 3 bases, with 7 bases between. In germline, CDR1 is MNHNS, CDR2 SASEGT. This CDR3 comprises 13 residues.

This clonotype showed up just a few times. The rearrangement links TRBV6-1 to TRBJ2-1; D may correspond to TRBD1 or TRBD2 (5 bases each). The CDR3 is 15 residues long. V lost 7 bases and J lost 7, with 20 bases in between. Germline CDR1 is MNHNS and CDR2 is SASEGT. The CDR3 spells CASNPTGTGWNEQFF. The DNA for the CDR3 is TGTGCCAGCAATCCAACGGGAACAGGTTGGAATGAGCAGTTCTTC.

The chain couples TRBV24-1 to TRBJ2-5; D may correspond to TRBD1 or TRBD2 (6 bases each). The CDR3 is 16 residues long. V lost 1 base to trimming and J lost 3 bases, with 14 bases between them. The V gene's germline CDR1 is KGHDR and CDR2 SFDVKD. This chain's CDR3 is CATSDFPGGEEETQYF. The CDR3, as DNA: TGTGCCACCAGTGATTTCCCCGGGGGCGAAGAAGAGACCCAGTACTTC.

The V and J genes are TRBV12-3 or TRBV12-4 and TRBJ1-1, with D possibly matching TRBD1 (5 bases). The ends were cut back, 5 bases at V and 5 bases at J, with 15 bases in the middle. The CDR3 spans 14 residues. The CDR3 DNA reads as TGTGCCAGCAGTACGACCTCAGGGAGGACTGAAGCTTTCTTT. It translates to CASSTTSGRTEAFF.

In its sample, this clonotype was seen a few times. The rearrangement links TRBV21-1 to TRBJ1-5. TRBV21-1 is given as a pseudogene. The CDR3 contains 15 residues. CDR3 residues: CASSKFPTGNQPQHF. The CDR3 DNA reads TGTGCCAGCAGCAAATTCCCCACAGGCAATCAGCCCCAGCATTTT.

Here the CDR3 reads CASSDPAGGRQEQYF. As DNA, the CDR3 is TGTGCCAGCAGTGACCCAGCGGGGGGGCGTCAAGAGCAGTACTTC. This sequence joins TRBV12-3 or TRBV12-4 and TRBJ2-7, with TRBD2 matching over 10 bases. J was trimmed by 7 bases and V by 5 bases; bases with no gene match: 11. This CDR3 is 15 amino acids long.

This chain connects TRBV27 to TRBJ2-2; TRBD1 matches at 7 bases. The germline V gene has CDR1 MNHEY and CDR2 SMNVEV (reference sequence). V lost 5 bases and J lost 2; bases outside the gene matches: 5. CDR3 length: 15 amino acids. The DNA of the CDR3 is TGTGCCAGCAGTCAGTGGGACAGTAACACCGGGGAGCTGTTTTTT. Encoded protein: CASSQWDSNTGELFF.

This rearrangement joins TRBV6-5 to TRBJ1-1; unclear D gene. Germline CDR1 MNHEY, CDR2 SVGAGI. The CDR3 totals 12 residues. Trimming cost V 6 bases and J 5 bases, with 10 bases left between them. Here the CDR3 reads CASSHGVTEAFF. The CDR3 DNA follows: TGTGCCAGCAGCCACGGGGTGACTGAAGCTTTCTTT.

The V and J genes are TRBV3-1 and TRBJ2-3; D could derive from TRBD1 or TRBD2 (5 bases each). CDR1 and CDR2 (germline): LGHDT, YNNKEL (reference sequence). Deletions cut 1 base from V and 6 bases from J, with 14 bases between. There are 15 residues in the CDR3. The CDR3 region has the DNA TGTGCCAGCAGCCAAGGCGCAGCGTGGGGGGATACGCAGTATTTT. Protein sequence: CASSQGAAWGDTQYF.

The rearrangement links TRBV16 to TRBJ2-3; D possibly corresponds to TRBD2 (6 bases). This CDR3 has 16 residues. The germline V gene encodes CDR1 KGHSY and CDR2 FQNENV. V was trimmed by 6 bases and J by 1 base, leaving 17 bases between them. As DNA, the CDR3 is TGTGCCAGCAGAAAATTTTCTAGCGCCCGCACAGATACGCAGTATTTT. Its translation: CASRKFSSARTDTQYF.

The chain carries TRBV7-9 and TRBJ2-3, with D uncertain. CDR3 length: 13 amino acids. Germline-derived CDR1 and CDR2 are SEHNR and FQNEAQ (reference sequence). The V end lost 6 bases, the J end lost 4 bases, and 11 bases lay between the germline ends. The CDR3 loop reads CASSYKSADTQYF. The CDR3 DNA sequence: TGTGCCAGCAGTTACAAATCGGCAGATACGCAGTATTTT.

This clonotype was counted only a few times. The rearrangement links TRBV3-1 to TRBJ2-2; possible D gene TRBD1, 6 bases. This CDR3 region has 15 residues. V lost 8 bases to trimming and J lost 3 bases, with 16 bases between them. Germline V CDR1 and CDR2: LGHDT, YNNKEL (reference sequence). The CDR3 loop is CASGGPVDHTGELFF. The DNA of the CDR3 is TGTGCCAGCGGGGGCCCCGTGGACCACACCGGGGAGCTGTTTTTT.

This clonotype occurred a few times. This chain connects TRBV2 to TRBJ1-5; D unclear. The germline V gene has CDR1 SNHLY and CDR2 FYNNEI. The CDR3 is made up of 13 amino acids. With 6 bases removed from V and 4 bases from J, the gap between germline ends came to 10 bases. The chain's CDR3 is CASRGAGNQPQHF. In nucleotides, the CDR3 is TGTGCCAGCAGGGGAGCTGGGAATCAGCCCCAGCATTTT.

This clonotype has more than one count but fewer than ten. The J gene is TRBJ1-5, the V gene TRBV28; 7 positions agree with TRBD1. The CDR3 is 15 amino acids. Losses at the gene ends were 7 bases for V and 6 bases for J; bases not matched to a gene: 12. CDR1 is MDHEN, CDR2 SYDVKM, per germline. CDR3 nucleotide sequence: TGTGCCAGCATCCTAGGCCAGGGACAGACTCAGCCCCAGCATTTT. This codes for CASILGQGQTQPQHF.

V usage is TRBV18 and J usage is TRBJ2-7, with 8 bases lining up with TRBD2. The CDR3 is made up of 13 amino acids. The germline CDR1 and CDR2 sequences are KGHSH and LQKENI. Trimming cost V 6 bases and J 5 bases; bases outside gene matches: 6. CDR3 in DNA: TGTGCCAGCTCCCCCGGGAGGGACGACGAGCAGTACTTC. It yields the protein CASSPGRDDEQYF.

V and J are TRBV12-3 or TRBV12-4 and TRBJ1-1, with 7 bases aligning to TRBD1. The V gene end was trimmed by 6 bases and the J gene end by 1 base; junction bases not matched to a gene: 8. CDR3 length equals 15 residues. This CDR3 is CASSPWAGGNTEAFF. The DNA for the CDR3 is TGTGCCAGCAGCCCCTGGGCAGGGGGGAACACTGAAGCTTTCTTT.

J is TRBJ1-5 and V is TRBV2, with TRBD1 matching 9 bases. Germline loops: CDR1 SNHLY, CDR2 FYNNEI. V shed 6 bases and J 9 bases; nucleotides not matched to a gene: 6. The CDR3 is made up of 13 amino acids. CDR3 loop: CASRAGQGWPQHF. CDR3 bases: TGTGCCAGCAGGGCAGGACAGGGGTGGCCCCAGCATTTT.